These 30 T cell receptor beta chains came from one sample sequenced in a study of shared clonotypes between healthy human individuals. Using immunoSEQ multiplex PCR, the repertoire was profiled, and TCRdb retains in-frame clones only, with some absent. The sample consists of roughly 500,000 clones, around 96% of them appearing once. Sequenced material: naive CD4+ T cells sorted from blood. Subset specified: CD45RA+ positively selected. The receptors derive from a woman aged 30 to 39 in good health.

This clone was recorded only once. The gene calls are TRBV10-2 and TRBJ2-7, with 10 bases matching TRBD2. J gave up 3 bases and V 4 bases, and 0 bases lay outside the gene matches. Germline CDR1 and CDR2: WSHSY and SAAADI. This CDR3 is built from 13 residues. This CDR3 is CASSGTSGYEQYF. DNA of the CDR3: TGCGCCAGCAGTGGGACTAGCGGCTACGAGCAGTACTTC.

This chain joins TRBV25-1 and TRBJ1-2, with 8 bases that match TRBD1. Germline V gives CDR1 MGHDK, CDR2 SYGVNS. After removal of 7 bases from V and 3 bases from J, the junction contained 4 bases not matched to a gene. The length of the CDR3 is 13 residues. CDR3 residues: CASIGQGDYGYTF. CDR3 sequence (DNA): TGTGCCAGCATAGGACAGGGCGACTATGGCTACACCTTC.

Points on this clone: This CDR3 is also generated by other DNA sequences in the sample. The chain links TRBV18 to TRBJ2-5; a weak D match, TRBD2 (5 bases). Between the trimmed V and J ends, which lost 1 base and 3 bases, there was a span of 9 bases. Germline V lookup: CDR1 KGHSH, CDR2 LQKENI. This CDR3 comprises 14 residues. The CDR3 region has the DNA TGTGCCAGCTCACCACTAGACGGGAAAGAGACCCAGTACTTC. Translating gives CASSPLDGKETQYF.

The chain employs TRBV19 and TRBJ1-4, with 8 positions matching TRBD1. The V and J ends lost 9 bases and 6 bases, in that order; junction bases with no gene match: 12. This CDR3 is 15 amino acids long. Germline CDR1 and CDR2: LNHDA and SQIVND (reference sequence). The CDR3 DNA follows: TGTGCCAGCCGCCTTTGGGGACAGGCCTATGAAAAACTGTTTTTT. The encoded protein is CASRLWGQAYEKLFF. The full variable domain, in which reference TRBV19 and TRBJ1-4 provide the parts outside the CDR3, is DGGITQSPKYLFRKEGQNVTLSCEQNLNHDAMYWYRQDPGQGLRLIYYSQIVNDFQKGDIAEGYSVSREKKESFPLTVTSAQKNPTAFYLCASRLWGQAYEKLFFGSGTQLSVL.

The chain uses TRBV28 and TRBJ1-4; 9 bases agree with TRBD1. The ends lost 2 bases at V and 5 bases at J; junction bases unmatched: 6. The germline CDR1 and CDR2 sequences are MDHEN and SYDVKM. The length of the CDR3 is 16 residues. CDR3 in DNA: TGTGCCAGCAGTTTAGGGGGACAGGGAAAAAATGAAAAACTGTTTTTT. Amino acid sequence: CASSLGGQGKNEKLFF.

J is TRBJ1-2 and V is TRBV9, with TRBD1 identical over 9 bases. Unmatched junction bases numbered 3, after V lost 4 bases and J lost 8 bases. This CDR3 spans 12 amino acids. Germline values: CDR1 SGDLS, CDR2 YYNGEE. The CDR3 DNA reads as TGTGCCAGCAGCTACAGGGGGCGAGGCTACACCTTC. Translating gives CASSYRGRGYTF.

This chain joins TRBV28 and TRBJ2-7, with TRBD1 matching over 7 bases. The CDR3 sequence is 13 residues long. The germline gives CDR1 MDHEN, CDR2 SYDVKM. V lost 10 bases to trimming and J lost 3 bases; unmatched junction nucleotides: 9. CDR3 sequence (DNA): TGTGCCACAGGAACAGGGGCACTCTACGAGCAGTACTTC. Its protein is CATGTGALYEQYF.

The chain links TRBV19 to TRBJ2-7, with 8 nucleotides matching TRBD1. This CDR3 comprises 13 residues. CDR1 and CDR2 from the germline V gene are LNHDA and SQIVND (reference sequence). The V segment lost 8 bases and the J segment 6 bases; nucleotides outside the gene matches: 9. This CDR3 is CASGGDRGAEQYF. CDR3 DNA sequence: TGTGCCAGTGGGGGAGACAGGGGCGCCGAGCAGTACTTC.

The CDR3 region is CASSLPLPGQGVKGSGNTIYF. The CDR3 DNA follows: TGTGCCAGCAGTTTACCGCTACCGGGACAGGGGGTAAAAGGCTCTGGAAACACCATATATTTT. The chain recombines TRBV27 with TRBJ1-3, with 11 bases matching TRBD1. The CDR3 loop spans 21 amino acids. In germline, CDR1 is MNHEY, CDR2 SMNVEV (reference sequence). The J segment lost 0 bases and the V segment lost 2 bases, leaving 15 bases of the junction unmatched.

This chain joins TRBV18 and TRBJ2-1; D is perhaps TRBD2 (6 bases). The ends were cut back, 3 bases at V and 4 bases at J, with 10 bases in the middle. CDR3 length equals 14 residues. CDR1 and CDR2 from the germline V gene are KGHSH and LQKENI. The CDR3: CASSPVADYNEQFF. As DNA, the CDR3 is TGTGCCAGCTCACCCGTAGCGGATTACAATGAGCAGTTCTTC. The full variable domain, in which reference TRBV18 and TRBJ2-1 provide the parts outside the CDR3, is NAGVMQNPRHLVRRRGQEARLRCSPMKGHSHVYWYRQLPEEGLKFMVYLQKENIIDESGMPKERFSAEFPKEGPSILRIQQVVRGDSAAYFCASSPVADYNEQFFGPGTRLTVL.

This chain connects TRBV14 to TRBJ2-6, with 12 nucleotides matching TRBD1. CDR1 and CDR2 from the germline V gene are SGHDN and FVKESK. The V and J ends lost 2 bases and 1 base, in that order; junction bases with no gene match: 3. The length of the CDR3 is 18 residues. CDR3 loop: CASSQRGQGASGANVLTF. The CDR3 region has the DNA TGTGCCAGCAGCCAAAGGGGACAGGGGGCGTCTGGGGCCAACGTCCTGACTTTC.

The chain is built from TRBV10-2 and TRBJ2-3, with TRBD2 matching over 13 bases. J was trimmed by 4 bases and V by 6 bases; bases with no gene match: 4. Germline CDR1 is WSHSY and CDR2 is SAAADI. This CDR3 comprises 15 residues. CDR3 region: CASRGLAGASDTQYF. CDR3 nucleotide sequence: TGCGCCAGCAGAGGACTAGCGGGAGCCTCAGATACGCAGTATTTT.

The chain links TRBV11-2 to TRBJ1-3; 8 bases map to TRBD1. Germline CDR1 SGHAT, CDR2 FQNNGV. V gave up 0 bases and J gave up 2 bases; unmatched junction bases: 3. CDR3 size: 16 residues. The CDR3 DNA reads TGTGCCAGCAGCTTAGACCGGACAGGGCCTGGAAACACCATATATTTT. It codes for CASSLDRTGPGNTIYF.

This sequence joins TRBV6-1 and TRBJ1-1, with D unclear. Germline V gene sequence: CDR1 MNHNS, CDR2 SASEGT. V lost 2 bases and J lost 6, with 10 bases in between. This CDR3 spans 13 amino acids. In DNA, the CDR3 is TGTGCCAGCAGTGAAAGGAGGACGGCTGAAGCTTTCTTT. It yields the protein CASSERRTAEAFF.

This chain links TRBV15 with TRBJ2-4; D not resolved. Germline values: CDR1 LNHNV, CDR2 YYDKDF (reference sequence). With 0 bases removed from V and 7 bases from J, the gap between germline ends came to 13 bases. This CDR3 contains 15 residues. The CDR3 loop is CATSRDSRFSNIQYF. The CDR3 bases are TGTGCCACCAGCAGAGATTCTAGGTTCTCTAACATTCAGTACTTC.

The rearrangement links TRBV29-1 to TRBJ1-1; 10 bases align to TRBD1. The ends lost 6 bases at V and 4 bases at J; junction bases unmatched: 11. CDR1 is SQVTM and CDR2 is ANQGSEA in the germline V gene. The CDR3 totals 15 residues. In nucleotides, the CDR3 is TGCAGCGTGACCGGGACAGGGGTCGGTGGCACTGAAGCTTTCTTT. This sequence encodes CSVTGTGVGGTEAFF. Supplemented by reference TRBV29-1 and TRBJ1-1, the full variable domain reads SAVISQKPSRDICQRGTSLTIQCQVDSQVTMMFWYRQQPGQSLTLIATANQGSEATYESGFVIDKFPISRPNLTFSTLTVSNMSPEDSSIYLCSVTGTGVGGTEAFFGQGTRLTVV.

This rearrangement joins TRBV28 to TRBJ2-7, with unresolved D. The CDR3 contains 14 residues. Trimming cost V 8 bases and J 3 bases, with 17 bases left between them. CDR1 and CDR2 (germline): MDHEN, SYDVKM. CDR3 sequence (DNA): TGTGCCAGCCGACACGGGCAGAGTAACTACGAGCAGTACTTC. Residues: CASRHGQSNYEQYF.

CDR3 sequence reads: CASSGRLAGGLNEQYF. Written as DNA, the CDR3 is TGTGCCAGCAGTGGGCGACTAGCGGGAGGGCTCAACGAGCAGTACTTC. The chain is built from TRBV2 and TRBJ2-7; 14 bases agree with TRBD2. The CDR3 is 16 residues long. Trimming at V came to 4 bases and at J to 5 bases, leaving 7 bases not matched to a gene. Germline CDR1 is SNHLY and CDR2 is FYNNEI.

The chain has TRBV5-4 and TRBJ2-1; TRBD2 matches at 15 bases. The CDR3 extends over 16 amino acids. Trimming removed 4 bases from V and 6 bases from J; junction bases left unmatched: 5. CDR1 is SGHNT, CDR2 YYREEE, per germline (reference sequence). CDR3 protein: CASSRGGLAGGNEQFF. For the CDR3, the DNA is TGTGCCAGCAGCCGAGGGGGACTAGCGGGAGGCAATGAGCAGTTCTTC.

The CDR3 DNA reads TGTGCCAGCTCCCCCCAGACTAGCGGGAGGGCCTTCGAGCAGTACTTC. Translated: CASSPQTSGRAFEQYF. V and J are TRBV18 and TRBJ2-7, with 14 bases aligning to TRBD2. CDR1 is KGHSH, CDR2 LQKENI, per germline. This CDR3 is built from 16 residues. Germline trimming cut 6 bases from V and 6 bases from J; bases unmatched to any gene: 10. The full variable domain, in which reference TRBV18 and TRBJ2-7 provide the parts outside the CDR3, is NAGVMQNPRHLVRRRGQEARLRCSPMKGHSHVYWYRQLPEEGLKFMVYLQKENIIDESGMPKERFSAEFPKEGPSILRIQQVVRGDSAAYFCASSPQTSGRAFEQYFGPGTRLTVT.

The V and J genes are TRBV6-1 and TRBJ2-7, with a weak D call TRBD1 (6 bases). The CDR3 is 13 amino acids. V dropped 6 bases and J dropped 4 bases, with 13 bases sitting between them. Germline CDR1 reads MNHNS; CDR2 reads SASEGT. CDR3: CASRWTVKYEQYF. The CDR3 nucleotides are TGTGCCAGCAGATGGACAGTGAAATACGAGCAGTACTTC.

The chain recombines TRBV5-1 with TRBJ1-1; D not resolved. This CDR3 spans 13 amino acids. Germline loops: CDR1 SGHRS, CDR2 YFSETQ. V was trimmed by 4 bases and J by 8 bases, leaving 15 bases between them. CDR3 DNA sequence: TGCGCCAGCAGCCTGACGAGTATGACCGAAGCTTTCTTT. As protein: CASSLTSMTEAFF.

The chain couples TRBV10-2 to TRBJ1-5; D is undetermined. Looked up from germline, CDR1 is WSHSY and CDR2 is SAAADI. CDR3 length equals 14 residues. With 0 bases removed from V and 5 bases from J, the gap between germline ends came to 8 bases. CDR3 DNA sequence: TGCGCCAGCAGTGAGTCCACACCGGATCAGCCCCAGCATTTT. Its translation is CASSESTPDQPQHF.

The chain recombines TRBV7-6 with TRBJ2-2; possible D gene TRBD1, 6 bases. The V and J ends lost 7 bases and 2 bases respectively, with 11 bases between them. CDR3 length equals 14 residues. Germline CDR1 reads SGHVS; CDR2 reads FNYEAQ. For the CDR3, the DNA is TGTGCCAGCACCCGGACAGCAAACACCGGGGAGCTGTTTTTT. Protein sequence: CASTRTANTGELFF.

A remark on this clone: Other DNA sequences from this sample encode an identical CDR3 as well. V usage is TRBV5-4 and J usage is TRBJ2-5, with D possibly TRBD2 on 5 matching bases. Looked up from germline, CDR1 is SGHNT and CDR2 is YYREEE (reference sequence). Trimming left V 0 bases short and J 5 bases short, with 11 bases between. CDR3 size: 14 residues. For the CDR3, the DNA is TGTGCCAGCAGCTTGGATCCGGGAAGGGAGACCCAGTACTTC. Translating it yields CASSLDPGRETQYF.

The chain has TRBV28 and TRBJ2-5, with 8 nucleotides matching TRBD1. The J call may not be correct, given that the DNA end is closer to TRBJ2-7. Per germline, CDR1 MDHEN and CDR2 SYDVKM. CDR3 length: 16 residues. The CDR3 DNA sequence: TGTGCCAGCAGTTTATTGTCAGGACAGGGTACCTACGAGCAGTACTTC. This gives the protein CASSLLSGQGTYEQYF.

This chain links TRBV28 with TRBJ1-1; TRBD1 might be the D (6 bases). CDR3 length equals 18 residues. The V and J ends lost 7 bases and 3 bases respectively, with 27 bases between them. CDR1 is MDHEN, CDR2 SYDVKM, per germline. As DNA, the CDR3 is TGTGCCAGCACTTGGTTTGGGGCAGGGGACTCCCTTTACACTGAAGCTTTCTTT. Translating it yields CASTWFGAGDSLYTEAFF.

J is TRBJ2-3 and V is TRBV18; D gene unclear. The CDR3 is made up of 16 amino acids. Trimming left V 2 bases short and J 2 bases short, with 14 bases between. Germline V gives CDR1 KGHSH, CDR2 LQKENI. CDR3 coding DNA: TGTGCCAGCTCACCAAACGGCTACTACTCCACAGATACGCAGTATTTT. This codes for CASSPNGYYSTDTQYF. Full variable domain (missing parts from reference TRBV18 and TRBJ2-3): NAGVMQNPRHLVRRRGQEARLRCSPMKGHSHVYWYRQLPEEGLKFMVYLQKENIIDESGMPKERFSAEFPKEGPSILRIQQVVRGDSAAYFCASSPNGYYSTDTQYFGPGTRLTVL.

In the case of this clone: The sample carries other DNA sequences with the same CDR3. This chain joins TRBV20-1 and TRBJ2-7; D uncertain. V lost 5 bases and J 0 bases, leaving 5 bases between the germline ends. CDR3 length equals 11 residues. Germline V CDR1 and CDR2: DFQATT, SNEGSKA (reference sequence). CDR3 in DNA: TGCAGTGCTCTTTACTCCTACGAGCAGTACTTC. Encoded protein: CSALYSYEQYF.

The chain recombines TRBV7-9 with TRBJ2-7, with TRBD1 matching 8 bases. The CDR3 has 14 amino acids. CDR1 and CDR2 (germline): SEHNR, FQNEAQ (reference sequence). Losses at the gene ends were 4 bases for V and 5 bases for J; bases not matched to a gene: 7. In DNA, the CDR3 is TGTGCCAGCAGCTCCCGGACAGGGACGCACGAGCAGTACTTC. Its protein is CASSSRTGTHEQYF.